This T cell receptor beta chain was retrieved from a study of blood T cell repertoires in COVID-19. In germline, CDR1 is SGHVS, CDR2 FNYEAQ. The CDR3 spans 16 residues. V gave up 5 bases and J gave up 5 bases; unmatched junction bases: 14. Generated by immunoSEQ multiplex PCR, the TCRdb table keeps only in-frame clones and is missing some. The sample has fewer than 250,000 clones; approximately 85% are singletons. Recruits, aged roughly 18 to 100 years, lived in around 24 US areas. J is TRBJ1-2 and V is TRBV7-6; TRBD1 matches at 7 bases. The sequence was collected from a woman aged 50 to 60 with acute COVID-19. Sequencing used PBMCs or T cells enriched from blood (not recorded which). Here the CDR3 DNA reads TGTGCCAGCAGCAAATCCGGGACAGCTACAGAGTATGGCTACACCTTC. Residues: CASSKSGTATEYGYTF.